This T cell receptor (beta chain) originates from a study of T cell repertoires in cytomegalovirus infection. Looking at the study overall: Evidence of both CMV infection and a matching HLA type came from public TCR beta signatures.

TCRdb processed the reads anew with MiXCR; each CDR3 protein has one entry. The repertoire holds over 200,000 distinct CDR3 sequences, with roughly 15% as singletons. The V and J ends lost 1 base and 4 bases respectively, with 11 bases between them. The CDR3 has 15 residues. Germline-derived CDR1 and CDR2 are SGHTA and FQGNSA. This clonotype showed up many times. Sequenced sample: PBMCs. The chain links TRBV7-2 to TRBJ2-1; D is ambiguous. The sequence was collected from a human donor in good health (CMV status not recorded). Some clones in this sample may be carry-over from other donors' samples. CDR3 sequence: CASSLGRPEYNEQFF. CDR3 nucleotides: TGTGCCAGCAGCTTAGGCCGGCCGGAATACAATGAGCAGTTCTTC.